One and the same sample provided the 23 T cell receptor beta chains below, sequenced in a study of beta chain features in type 1 diabetes. Every bit of the isolated RNA underwent reverse transcription, so sequencing read expressed TCRB transcripts. Data came from immunoSEQ multiplex PCR; TCRdb stores just in-frame clones and leaves some out. This sample yields approximately 380,000 clones, of which around 16% are seen a single time; approximately 0.019% belongs to the top ten. The sequencing sample was made of naive CD4+ T cells from blood. The origin of the receptors is a woman between 18 and 30 years old in good health.

This clone was detected only once. This chain connects TRBV28 to TRBJ2-1, with TRBD2 identical over 11 bases. CDR1 is MDHEN, CDR2 SYDVKM, per germline. The V gene end was trimmed by 8 bases and the J gene end by 2 bases; junction bases not matched to a gene: 2. The CDR3 extends over 14 amino acids. The CDR3 here is CASLAGGPYNEQFF. The CDR3 DNA reads as TGTGCCAGCTTAGCGGGAGGGCCCTACAATGAGCAGTTCTTC.

This rearrangement joins TRBV9 to TRBJ2-1; D gene ambiguous. Looked up from germline, CDR1 is SGDLS and CDR2 is YYNGEE. Deletions cut 3 bases from V and 0 bases from J, with 7 bases between. The CDR3 has 14 residues. In DNA form, the CDR3 reads TGTGCCAGCAGCGAAAGCTTCTCCTACAATGAGCAGTTCTTC. This sequence encodes CASSESFSYNEQFF. The variable domain in full, completed from reference TRBV9 and TRBJ2-1, reads DSGVTQTPKHLITATGQRVTLRCSPRSGDLSVYWYQQSLDQGLQFLIQYYNGEERAKGNILERFSAQQFPDLHSELNLSSLELGDSALYFCASSESFSYNEQFFGPGTRLTVL.

There are a few counts of this clone. The chain has TRBV18 and TRBJ1-5; 8 bases are shared with TRBD1. The germline CDR1 and CDR2 sequences are KGHSH and LQKENI. The CDR3 consists of 16 residues. The ends lost 4 bases at V and 1 base at J; junction bases unmatched: 6. Here the CDR3 reads CASSRGQGESNQPQHF. CDR3 sequence (DNA): TGTGCCAGCTCACGAGGACAGGGCGAGAGCAATCAGCCCCAGCATTTT.

CDR3 sequence: CASSPWTGAGANVLTF. CDR3 nucleotide sequence: TGTGCCAGCAGTCCCTGGACAGGCGCTGGGGCCAACGTCCTGACTTTC. The V gene is TRBV28, the J gene TRBJ2-6; TRBD1 aligns across 7 bases. CDR1 and CDR2 (germline): MDHEN, SYDVKM. The trim removed 5 bases at V and 2 bases at J, leaving 6 bases unmatched. The length of the CDR3 is 16 residues.

This clone has a handful of counts. The chain links TRBV9 to TRBJ2-1, with D tentatively TRBD1 (6 bases). V shed 3 bases and J shed 2 bases, with 18 bases lying between them. The CDR3 totals 17 residues. Per germline, CDR1 SGDLS and CDR2 YYNGEE. The CDR3 reads CASSGRRTVWTYNEQFF. The DNA of the CDR3 is TGTGCCAGCAGCGGTCGGCGGACAGTATGGACCTACAATGAGCAGTTCTTC.

The chain employs TRBV2 and TRBJ2-1; TRBD2 is a possible D gene (6 bases). The germline V gene encodes CDR1 SNHLY and CDR2 FYNNEI. The CDR3 is made up of 13 amino acids. V lost 7 bases to trimming and J lost 9 bases, with 16 bases between them. The CDR3 protein is CASTRLAKLEQFF. In DNA, the CDR3 is TGTGCCAGCACCCGCCTAGCGAAGCTTGAGCAGTTCTTC.

In its sample, this clone was seen a few times. The V gene is TRBV7-3, the J gene TRBJ2-7; D may be TRBD1 (5 bases). Looked up from germline, CDR1 is SGHTA and CDR2 is FQGTGA. The CDR3 has 15 residues. The V end was cut by 5 bases, the J end by 7 bases, with 21 bases between. CDR3 sequence reads: CASSVGPTAPDEQYF. The CDR3 region has the DNA TGTGCCAGCAGCGTTGGGCCGACAGCTCCTGATGAGCAGTACTTC.

The table lists this clone with a few counts. The chain carries TRBV27 and TRBJ2-1, with 9 positions matching TRBD2. The CDR3 covers 16 residues. Germline loops: CDR1 MNHEY, CDR2 SMNVEV (reference sequence). The junction had 2 bases not matched to a gene; V was cut back by 0 bases and J by 2 bases. The DNA of the CDR3 is TGTGCCAGCAGTTTATCCCCTAGCGGGACCTACAATGAGCAGTTCTTC. This sequence encodes CASSLSPSGTYNEQFF.

This clone was detected a few times. The gene calls are TRBV29-1 and TRBJ2-1; tentative D call: TRBD2 (7 bases). Per germline, CDR1 SQVTM and CDR2 ANQGSEA. This CDR3 spans 14 amino acids. V lost 7 bases and J 6 bases, leaving 19 bases between the germline ends. As DNA, the CDR3 is TGCAGCGCTCTCTTTCTGGGGGGGCCCAATGAGCAGTTCTTC. Translated: CSALFLGGPNEQFF.

The chain links TRBV6-4 to TRBJ2-2, with TRBD1 matching over 9 bases. There are 16 residues in the CDR3. J was trimmed by 3 bases and V by 5 bases; bases with no gene match: 7. Germline V gene lookup returns CDR1 MRHNA and CDR2 SNTAGT. The CDR3 spells CASSIQGAEYTGELFF. CDR3 nucleotide sequence: TGTGCCAGCAGTATACAGGGGGCAGAATACACCGGGGAGCTGTTTTTT.

Only a few counts were recorded for this clone. This rearrangement joins TRBV5-1 to TRBJ2-1; 10 bases are a match to TRBD1. After removal of 0 bases from V and 6 bases from J, the junction contained 0 bases not matched to a gene. CDR3 length equals 14 residues. Germline-derived CDR1 and CDR2 are SGHRS and YFSETQ. Here the CDR3 reads CASSLGDRGNEQFF. DNA of the CDR3: TGCGCCAGCAGCTTGGGGGACAGGGGCAATGAGCAGTTCTTC.

The genes are TRBV5-6 and TRBJ2-4; 8 nucleotides line up with TRBD1. Trimming took 4 bases from V and 16 from J; bases not matched to a gene: 10. Germline V CDR1 and CDR2: SGHDT, YYEEEE. This CDR3 region has 12 residues. CDR3 sequence reads: CASSHATGAPYF. CDR3 in DNA: TGTGCCAGCAGCCACGCGACAGGGGCGCCCTACTTC.

This clone was detected a few times. The J gene is TRBJ1-2, the V gene TRBV28, with 7 positions matching TRBD1. V shed 2 bases and J 5 bases; nucleotides not matched to a gene: 5. The CDR3 runs to 14 residues. Germline V gives CDR1 MDHEN, CDR2 SYDVKM. The CDR3 DNA follows: TGTGCCAGCAGTTTACCCCACAGGGGTTATGGCTACACCTTC. It yields the protein CASSLPHRGYGYTF.

The chain has TRBV28 and TRBJ2-7, with D perhaps TRBD1 (6 bases). The CDR3 consists of 13 residues. Trimming left V 5 bases short and J 3 bases short, with 11 bases between. In germline, CDR1 is MDHEN, CDR2 SYDVKM. CDR3 bases: TGTGCCAGCAGTGACAGGCAATTCTACGAGCAGTACTTC. Its protein is CASSDRQFYEQYF.

The sample holds a few counts of this clone. The chain joins TRBV27 to TRBJ2-4; a weak D match, TRBD2 (6 bases). CDR1 is MNHEY and CDR2 is SMNVEV in the germline V gene (reference sequence). This CDR3 region has 17 residues. Trimming shortened V by 4 bases and J by 0 bases, and 16 bases separated the two germline ends. The CDR3 is CASSSRTGLLAKNIQYF. The CDR3 DNA follows: TGTGCCAGCAGTTCCAGGACGGGACTCCTAGCCAAAAACATTCAGTACTTC.

This clone was picked up a small number of times. CDR3 sequence (DNA): TGTGCCAGCAGTCCAAGGGGGAGACCCGGGGAGCTGTTTTTT. It codes for CASSPRGRPGELFF. The rearrangement joins TRBV2 to TRBJ2-2; tentative D call: TRBD1 (6 bases). The germline V gene encodes CDR1 SNHLY and CDR2 FYNNEI. The CDR3 length is 14 residues. The germline V and J ends were trimmed by 5 bases and 6 bases, with 13 bases remaining between them.

This clone was seen a handful of times. The rearrangement uses TRBV28 and TRBJ2-1; D is unclear. Trimming took off 11 bases at V and 5 bases at J, with 10 bases between the two ends. Germline values: CDR1 MDHEN, CDR2 SYDVKM. This CDR3 is built from 11 residues. The CDR3 here is CALTTDNEQFF. CDR3 nucleotide sequence: TGTGCCCTTACTACCGACAATGAGCAGTTCTTC.

The rearrangement joins TRBV5-1 to TRBJ2-1; 8 bases fit TRBD1. The CDR3 has 15 residues. Per the germline V gene, CDR1 is SGHRS and CDR2 is YFSETQ. Trimming removed 3 bases from V and 1 base from J; junction bases left unmatched: 3. The CDR3 is CASSSDRVSYNEQFF. The CDR3 DNA is TGCGCCAGCAGCTCGGACAGGGTTTCCTACAATGAGCAGTTCTTC.

This clone was counted a few times. V usage is TRBV5-4 and J usage is TRBJ2-5; tentative D call: TRBD2 (5 bases). Trimming removed 7 bases at V and 2 bases at J, with 12 bases between. Germline CDR1 reads SGHNT; CDR2 reads YYREEE (reference sequence). The CDR3 extends over 13 amino acids. The chain's CDR3 is CASAGLPQETQYF. For the CDR3, the DNA is TGTGCCAGCGCCGGACTGCCGCAAGAGACCCAGTACTTC.

This sequence joins TRBV18 and TRBJ1-1, with D perhaps matching TRBD1 (5 bases). The CDR3 totals 14 residues. Germline values: CDR1 KGHSH, CDR2 LQKENI. V shed 5 bases and J shed 5 bases, with 15 bases lying between them. CDR3 amino acids: CASSRIDSRTEAFF. The CDR3, as DNA: TGTGCCAGCTCAAGAATCGACAGCCGGACTGAAGCTTTCTTT.

The chain combines TRBV10-3 with TRBJ2-7; TRBD2 aligns across 7 bases. Trimming at V came to 10 bases and at J to 0 bases, leaving 3 bases not matched to a gene. The CDR3 runs 12 residues. From germline, CDR1 is ENHRY and CDR2 SYGVKD. The chain's CDR3 is CATRGSSYEQYF. The CDR3 bases are TGTGCCACTCGCGGGAGCTCCTACGAGCAGTACTTC.

The chain has TRBV7-9 and TRBJ1-1; 9 bases fit TRBD1. The CDR3 totals 15 residues. The V segment lost 5 bases and the J segment 0 bases; nucleotides outside the gene matches: 4. Per germline, CDR1 SEHNR and CDR2 FQNEAQ (reference sequence). CDR3 DNA sequence: TGTGCCAGCAGCCCTTGGGACAGGGTGAACACTGAAGCTTTCTTT. Translated: CASSPWDRVNTEAFF.

This clone was observed a few times. The chain joins TRBV14 to TRBJ1-2; D gene unclear. Germline values: CDR1 SGHDN, CDR2 FVKESK. V was pared by 6 bases and J by 4 bases, with 15 bases between. The CDR3 loop spans 14 amino acids. DNA of the CDR3: TGTGCCAGCAGTCGCCGGGTTGAGGCCTATGGCTACACCTTC. It encodes CASSRRVEAYGYTF.